These T cell receptor beta chains were read from a single sample in a study of monozygotic twins with inflammatory bowel disease. TCRdb re-called the 5' RACE reads and catalogs CDR3 proteins one per entry, DNA excluded. The sample includes more than 75,000 distinct CDR3 sequences. The sequencing input was blood. These receptors originate from a human donor with ulcerative colitis or Crohn's disease, or a healthy co-twin of an affected twin (not recorded which). Both conserved end residues are part of each CDR3.

j_call	v_call	cdr3_aa
TRBJ1-5	TRBV19	CASSHQANSNQPQHF
TRBJ2-3	TRBV20-1	CSAKKGTGGTDTQYF
TRBJ2-2	TRBV20-1	CSARVGGELFF
TRBJ1-1	TRBV12-3/TRBV12-4	CATTSQGATEAFF
TRBJ2-7	TRBV28	CASSLRHPYEQYF
TRBJ2-4	TRBV20-1	CSAPHGGVGKNIQYF
TRBJ2-7	TRBV12-3/TRBV12-4	CASSLFGQANYEQYF
TRBJ2-6	TRBV18	CASSPNRDGANVLTF
TRBJ2-1	TRBV12-3/TRBV12-4	CASSADGNNEQFF
TRBJ2-5	TRBV5-1	CASSLSSGGRETQYF
TRBJ2-2	TRBV10-3	CAIGNTGELFF
TRBJ2-5	TRBV7-8	CASSESVGTQYF
TRBJ2-4	TRBV10-2	CASSLTSGEYGIQYF
TRBJ2-3	TRBV12-3/TRBV12-4	CATSQGFTDTQYF
TRBJ2-5	TRBV12-3/TRBV12-4	CASSKEQAGYQETQYF
TRBJ2-1	TRBV5-1	CASSLGGRQGKSYNEQFF
TRBJ2-5	TRBV4-1	CASSQGSQLSETQYF
TRBJ2-2	TRBV24-1	CATSDDIPSGTSNTGELFF
TRBJ2-1	TRBV11-3	CASSREGTCGFDEQFF
TRBJ2-3	TRBV3-1	CASSQPGTSGGAIRDTQYF
TRBJ2-1	TRBV20-1	CSARAPQAEQFF
TRBJ2-3	TRBV5-1	CASNSGGATDTQYF
TRBJ1-4	TRBV29-1	CSVAGQGVEKLFF
TRBJ2-7	TRBV20-1	CSARDRGGATYEQYF
TRBJ2-1	TRBV3-1	CASSQRGGRVDEQFF
TRBJ1-1	TRBV5-1	CASSEGQGAGTEAFF
TRBJ1-4	TRBV25-1	CASRETQGNEKLFF
TRBJ1-1	TRBV7-8	CASSWERDTEAFF
TRBJ1-1	TRBV5-1	CASSLAHRANTEAFF
TRBJ2-5	TRBV7-2	CASSPTGTKETQYF
TRBJ2-7	TRBV5-1	CASRRTGRYEQYF
TRBJ1-1	TRBV15	CATSYRRGGYTEAFF
TRBJ1-4	TRBV29-1	CSVDLNRGDEKLFF
TRBJ2-1	TRBV5-4	CASSFPGVKGNEQFF
TRBJ1-5	TRBV20-1	CSARADRHNQPQHF
TRBJ1-1	TRBV2	CASSEGQGYTEAFF